The rows below give T cell receptor beta chains drawn from one sample of a study of post-analysis software for immune sequencing data. TCRdb re-analysed the PCR reads in MiXCR, keeping a single row per CDR3 protein. The repertoire holds hundreds of thousands of distinct CDR3 sequences, with about 40% as singletons. Input material: blood. The receptors shown here come from a girl aged 10 to 17 with multiple sclerosis. Each CDR3 is given with its conserved first and last residue. The D gene is left open where the match is weak. Clone size appears in some rows only: once, few, many, or a class for an expanded clone.

V	J	D	size	CDR3	DNA
TRBV12-3/TRBV12-4	TRBJ2-3	.	.	CASSFRHGSGTQYF	TGTGCCAGCAGTTTTAGGCACGGCTCGGGAACGCAGTATTTT
TRBV11-2	TRBJ2-1	TRBD1	few	CASSLRTGGAGNEQFF	TGTGCCAGCAGCCTAAGGACAGGGGGCGCAGGGAATGAGCAGTTCTTC
TRBV3-1	TRBJ2-3	.	.	CASSQEMSTDTQYF	TGTGCCAGCAGCCAAGAGATGAGCACAGATACGCAGTATTTT
TRBV5-1	TRBJ2-1	TRBD1	.	CASSLAYRGSYNEQFF	TGCGCCAGCAGCTTGGCCTACAGGGGATCCTACAATGAGCAGTTCTTC
TRBV21-1	TRBJ2-3	.	.	CASSSLGRTDTQYF	TGTGCCAGCAGCTCCTTAGGGAGAACAGATACGCAGTATTTT
TRBV12-3/TRBV12-4	TRBJ2-1	.	.	CASSLALEREQFF	TGTGCCAGCAGTTTAGCGCTGGAACGTGAGCAGTTCTTC
TRBV7-9	TRBJ1-4	.	.	CASSLIQGGEKLFF	TGTGCCAGCAGCTTGATCCAGGGCGGTGAAAAACTGTTTTTT
TRBV29-1	TRBJ1-2	.	few	CSARDISNYGYTF	TGCAGCGCCCGGGACATTTCCAACTATGGCTACACCTTC
TRBV27	TRBJ2-3	.	.	CASSLSRWLTDTQYF	TGTGCCAGCAGTTTATCGAGATGGTTGACAGATACGCAGTATTTT
TRBV20-1	TRBJ2-7	TRBD2	many	CSARLAGFYEQYF	TGCAGTGCTAGACTAGCGGGGTTTTACGAGCAGTACTTC
TRBV20-1	TRBJ2-1	TRBD2	.	CSAEGLAGGWGEQFF	TGCAGTGCCGAGGGACTAGCGGGAGGATGGGGTGAGCAGTTCTTC
TRBV28	TRBJ2-5	.	.	CASSLTKQYF	TGTGCCAGCAGTTTAACGAAGCAGTACTTC
TRBV20-1	TRBJ2-1	.	once	CSAITSSGWYNEQFF	TGCAGTGCAATCACTAGTTCCGGTTGGTACAATGAGCAGTTCTTC
TRBV4-1	TRBJ1-2	TRBD1	.	CASSRPQGGAYGYTF	TGCGCCAGCAGCCGCCCACAGGGGGGTGCCTATGGCTACACCTTC
TRBV20-1	TRBJ2-3	.	.	CSARAEAGGTDTQYF	TGCAGTGCTAGAGCGGAGGCGGGCGGTACAGATACGCAGTATTTT
TRBV20-1	TRBJ2-3	TRBD2	.	CSSGDRSTDTQYF	TGCAGTAGCGGGGATAGAAGCACAGATACGCAGTATTTT
TRBV30	TRBJ1-2	.	.	CAWRRRGNYGYTF	TGTGCCTGGAGGCGCAGGGGCAACTATGGCTACACCTTC
TRBV5-1	TRBJ2-7	TRBD1	few	CASSKTGDRPYEQYF	TGCGCCAGCAGCAAGACAGGGGATAGGCCCTACGAGCAGTACTTC
TRBV10-3	TRBJ2-7	.	.	CAISESGAYEQYF	TGTGCCATCAGTGAGTCGGGAGCTTACGAGCAGTACTTC
TRBV5-5	TRBJ2-1	TRBD1	.	CASSARQGSYNEQFF	TGTGCCAGCAGCGCCCGACAGGGATCCTACAATGAGCAGTTCTTC
TRBV12-3/TRBV12-4	TRBJ2-7	.	.	CASSLGGIFYEQYF	TGTGCCAGCAGTTTAGGAGGGATTTTTTACGAGCAGTACTTC
TRBV4-1	TRBJ2-7	.	.	CASSQVGSSSYEQYF	TGCGCCAGCAGCCAAGTCGGGTCCAGCTCCTACGAGCAGTACTTC
TRBV27	TRBJ1-4	TRBD1	few	CASSLSTGAREKLFF	TGTGCCAGCAGTTTATCGACAGGGGCAAGGGAAAAACTGTTTTTT
TRBV5-1	TRBJ1-2	.	many	CASSLDVTSYGYTF	TGCGCCAGCAGCTTGGATGTAACCAGCTATGGCTACACCTTC
TRBV5-1	TRBJ2-7	.	once	CASSLQGTYYEQYF	TGCGCCAGCAGCTTGCAGGGAACGTACTACGAGCAGTACTTC
TRBV10-3	TRBJ2-7	.	few	CAISALPGRDSYEQYF	TGTGCCATCAGTGCCCTTCCCGGACGAGATTCCTACGAGCAGTACTTC
TRBV4-1	TRBJ2-3	TRBD2	.	CASSHPTSGGQNTQYF	TGCGCCAGCAGCCACCCGACTAGCGGGGGTCAAAACACGCAGTATTTT
TRBV4-1	TRBJ2-7	.	.	CASRAVQAGGSYEQYF	TGCGCCAGCAGAGCAGTACAGGCCGGGGGCTCCTACGAGCAGTACTTC
TRBV12-3/TRBV12-4	TRBJ2-7	TRBD2	few	CASSFRTSGTYEQYF	TGTGCCAGCAGTTTTCGGACTAGCGGGACCTACGAGCAGTACTTC
TRBV24-1	TRBJ2-7	.	.	CATSDTGTGSYEQYF	TGTGCCACCAGTGATACCGGGACTGGCTCCTACGAGCAGTACTTC
TRBV5-1	TRBJ2-7	TRBD2	few	CASRLIAGVGAYEQYF	TGCGCCAGCCGACTTATAGCGGGAGTGGGCGCCTACGAGCAGTACTTC
TRBV5-1	TRBJ2-1	.	few	CASSLGGKSYNEQFF	TGCGCCAGCAGCTTGGGGGGGAAATCCTACAATGAGCAGTTCTTC
TRBV27	TRBJ2-5	.	few	CASRGTVRQETQYF	TGTGCCAGCAGGGGGACTGTTCGGCAAGAGACCCAGTACTTC
TRBV5-1	TRBJ2-1	.	once	CASSLAGQTQFF	TGCGCCAGCAGCTTGGCCGGACAGACGCAGTTCTTC
TRBV28	TRBJ2-7	.	.	CASSPGSRTYEQYF	TGTGCCAGCAGTCCAGGTAGCCGTACCTACGAGCAGTACTTC
TRBV6-2/TRBV6-3	TRBJ1-1	.	.	CASSLHTGMGTEAFF	TGTGCCAGCAGTCTCCACACGGGCATGGGCACTGAAGCTTTCTTT
TRBV12-3/TRBV12-4	TRBJ2-2	TRBD2	few	CASSLSGRANTGELFF	TGTGCCAGCAGTTTATCGGGGAGGGCCAACACCGGGGAGCTGTTTTTT
TRBV29-1	TRBJ1-2	TRBD1	.	CSASQGALGYTF	TGCAGCGCTTCTCAGGGGGCTCTGGGCTACACCTTC
TRBV27	TRBJ1-1	.	few	CASSLLGFTEAFF	TGTGCCAGCAGTTTACTAGGTTTCACTGAAGCTTTCTTT
TRBV7-2	TRBJ2-7	.	.	CASSRGEFSEQYF	TGTGCCAGCAGCCGGGGCGAGTTCTCCGAGCAGTACTTC
TRBV20-1	TRBJ2-5	.	.	CSARVRRETQYF	TGCAGTGCTAGAGTAAGAAGAGAGACCCAGTACTTC
TRBV10-3	TRBJ2-7	TRBD1	once	CAIRTGQGVTPYEQYF	TGTGCCATCAGGACCGGACAGGGGGTAACCCCCTACGAGCAGTACTTC
TRBV7-6	TRBJ1-5	.	few	CASSLEFNQPQHF	TGTGCCAGCAGCCTGGAATTCAATCAGCCCCAGCATTTT
TRBV11-2	TRBJ1-4	.	.	CASSSVRQYEKLFF	TGTGCCAGCAGCTCAGTGAGACAGTATGAAAAACTGTTTTTT
TRBV12-3/TRBV12-4	TRBJ1-5	TRBD1	.	CASSSPGTGSNQPQHF	TGTGCCAGCAGTTCGCCCGGGACAGGGAGCAATCAGCCCCAGCATTTT
TRBV6-1	TRBJ2-7	.	.	CASSEIWVGRTYEQYF	TGTGCCAGCAGTGAAATCTGGGTAGGTCGAACCTACGAGCAGTACTTC
TRBV5-1	TRBJ2-1	.	.	CASNGETSYNEQFF	TGCGCCAGCAACGGGGAGACATCCTACAATGAGCAGTTCTTC
TRBV19	TRBJ1-2	.	.	CASSIVGADYGYTF	TGTGCCAGTAGTATAGTTGGGGCAGACTATGGCTACACCTTC
TRBV19	TRBJ1-2	.	.	CASRVTGTDYGYTF	TGTGCCAGTAGAGTTACCGGGACGGACTATGGCTACACCTTC
TRBV28	TRBJ2-7	.	.	CASSTRGLSYEQYF	TGTGCCAGCAGTACGAGGGGCCTCTCCTACGAGCAGTACTTC
TRBV20-1	TRBJ2-5	.	.	CSARDVRLQETQYF	TGCAGTGCTAGAGATGTCCGGCTCCAAGAGACCCAGTACTTC